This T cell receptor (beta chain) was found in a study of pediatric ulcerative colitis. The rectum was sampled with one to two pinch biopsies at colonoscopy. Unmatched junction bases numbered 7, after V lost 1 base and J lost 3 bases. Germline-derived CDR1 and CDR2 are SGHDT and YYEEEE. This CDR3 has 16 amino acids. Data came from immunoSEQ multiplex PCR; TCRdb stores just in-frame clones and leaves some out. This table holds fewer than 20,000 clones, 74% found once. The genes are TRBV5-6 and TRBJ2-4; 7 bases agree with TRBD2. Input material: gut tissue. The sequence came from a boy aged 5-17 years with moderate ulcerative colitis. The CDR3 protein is CASSLLRGFDKNIQYF. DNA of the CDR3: TGTGCCAGCAGCTTGTTGCGGGGGTTTGACAAAAACATTCAGTACTTC. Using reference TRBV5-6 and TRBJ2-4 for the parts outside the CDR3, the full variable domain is DAGVTQSPTHLIKTRGQQVTLRCSPKSGHDTVSWYQQALGQGPQFIFQYYEEEERQRGNFPDRFSGHQFPNYSSELNVNALLLGDSALYLCASSLLRGFDKNIQYFGAGTRLSVL.